This T cell receptor beta chain was recovered during a study of cytomegalovirus exposure and HLA in healthy donors. The study ran its PCR with 60 Vbeta and 13 Jbeta primers. Generated by immunoSEQ multiplex PCR, the TCRdb table keeps only in-frame clones and is missing some. The sample includes around 130,000 clones, 82% of them seen just once. Regarding the study as a whole: In a later analysis, fewer than 20,000 TCR beta sequences were associated with HLA alleles at 0.05 false discovery rate. Later analysis identified several of the most significant clusters that appeared linked to common viral pathogens.

The CDR3 consists of 12 residues. V dropped 1 base and J dropped 4 bases, with 3 bases sitting between them. Per germline, CDR1 SEHNR and CDR2 FQNEAQ (reference sequence). As concerns this clone: What it recognizes is unknown.

The sequencing input was PBMCs. This chain uses TRBV7-9 with TRBJ2-3; D remains unclear. The origin of this receptor is a boy aged 2-15 years in good health and CMV-seronegative. CDR3 in amino acids: CASSLVSDTQYF. Here the CDR3 DNA reads TGTGCCAGCAGCTTAGTCTCAGATACGCAGTATTTT.